These 5 T cell receptor beta chains were sequenced from one sample in a study of blood T cell repertoires in COVID-19. Profiled with immunoSEQ multiplex PCR; TCRdb holds only in-frame clones, not every one. This sample has about 250,000 clones, with under 90% found just once. The sequencing input was PBMCs or T cells enriched from blood (not recorded which). These TCRs come from a man in his late teens or twenties who had recovered from COVID-19.

The rearrangement links TRBV29-1 to TRBJ2-1; 12 bases are a match to TRBD2. Trimming removed 7 bases from V and 8 bases from J; junction bases left unmatched: 6. CDR1 is SQVTM, CDR2 ANQGSEA, per germline. The CDR3 length is 13 residues. In nucleotides, the CDR3 is TGCAGCGCGACTAGCGGGAGTTTCGATGAGCAGTTCTTC. Its translation is CSATSGSFDEQFF.

This clone was seen just once. This chain joins TRBV27 and TRBJ1-1; D is undetermined. Per the germline V gene, CDR1 is MNHEY and CDR2 is SMNVEV (reference sequence). V lost 5 bases and J lost 10, with 14 bases in between. CDR3 length equals 12 residues. CDR3 amino acids: CASSPTRGGAFF. The DNA for the CDR3 is TGTGCCAGCAGTCCGACCCGGGGTGGAGCTTTCTTT.

This clone has more than one count but fewer than ten. V usage is TRBV10-2 and J usage is TRBJ2-7, with 9 bases matching TRBD2. V was pared by 5 bases and J by 7 bases, with 9 bases of the junction left unmatched. The CDR3 extends over 14 amino acids. CDR1 is WSHSY and CDR2 is SAAADI in the germline V gene. The CDR3 DNA follows: TGCGCCAGCAGTACTAGCGGGCGAGCGGAGGAGCAGTACTTC. This sequence encodes CASSTSGRAEEQYF.

CDR3 protein: CASKGAGSYNSPLHF. DNA for the CDR3: TGTGCCAGCAAGGGGGCAGGGAGTTATAATTCACCCCTCCACTTT. The chain carries TRBV6-5 and TRBJ1-6; 7 nucleotides line up with TRBD1. The junction had 7 bases not matched to a gene; V was cut back by 7 bases and J by 4 bases. The CDR3 runs to 15 residues. Germline CDR1 reads MNHEY; CDR2 reads SVGAGI.

This clone was picked up one time. The chain is built from TRBV12-3 or TRBV12-4 and TRBJ2-3; weak D call: TRBD2 (5 bases). V gave up 5 bases and J gave up 6 bases, with 12 bases separating them. The CDR3 is 13 residues long. The CDR3 region is CASSPSSPDTQYF. In DNA form, the CDR3 reads TGTGCCAGCAGTCCTTCTAGCCCCGATACGCAGTATTTT.